This section outlines one T cell receptor (beta chain) sequence together with its context. Its antigen is unidentified. The sample originates from a study of somatic mutations in cytotoxic T cells in rheumatoid arthritis. As for the study in general: Selected populations of V beta antibody-stained T cells underwent flow sorting at nearly 100% purity; these encompassed V beta1+ cells subjected to TCRB sequencing.

Study outcomes and limitations: It was found that CD8+ T-cell clonality in rheumatoid arthritis patients did not differ significantly from that in age-matched healthy controls. In the expanded CD8+ clones, the antigen targets remained unknown.

The V gene end was trimmed by 2 bases and the J gene end by 0 bases; junction bases not matched to a gene: 5. The V gene's germline CDR1 is SGHVS and CDR2 FNYEAQ. The CDR3 contains 17 residues. Measured with immunoSEQ multiplex PCR; TCRdb has only the in-frame clones, and not every one. The repertoire holds about 19,000 clones, around 84% seen once, with about 7% in the top ten. The TCR originated in a woman between 40 and 55 years old with rheumatoid arthritis. Material for sequencing was CD8+ T cells sorted from blood. This rearrangement joins TRBV7-6 to TRBJ2-1, with 9 nucleotides matching TRBD2. The CDR3 loop is CASSLLSGGSSYNEQFF. CDR3 nucleotide sequence: TGTGCCAGCAGCTTACTTAGCGGGGGAAGCTCCTACAATGAGCAGTTCTTC.